Listed below are T cell receptor beta chains from one sample, sequenced in a study of blood T cell repertoires in COVID-19. The assay was immunoSEQ multiplex PCR, and TCRdb's table has in-frame clones only and misses some. The sample lists about 59,000 clones, roughly 87% occurring once. Source material: peripheral blood. The receptors come from a man older than 75 in a cohort sampled during active COVID-19. Both conserved end residues are part of each CDR3. A D gene is named only where the DNA matches it firmly. Size is omitted from some rows. Given values are once, few, many or a class for expanded clones.

J,size,length,D,V,CDR3,DNA
TRBJ2-7,NA,13,NA,TRBV12-3/TRBV12-4,CASSHGGAYEQYF,TGTGCCAGCAGTCACGGGGGTGCCTACGAGCAGTACTTC
TRBJ2-7,NA,12,NA,TRBV7-2,CASSFGSGEQYF,TGTGCCAGCAGCTTCGGCTCGGGGGAGCAGTACTTC
TRBJ2-7,NA,13,NA,TRBV2,CTSRDGHHYEQYF,TGTACCAGCAGGGATGGACACCACTACGAGCAGTACTTC
TRBJ2-3,NA,16,TRBD2,TRBV4-3,CASSQALAGLTDTQYF,TGCGCCAGCAGCCAGGCTCTAGCGGGACTCACAGATACGCAGTATTTT
TRBJ1-1,few,13,NA,TRBV9,CASSPRPGTEAFF,TGTGCCAGCAGCCCACGGCCCGGGACAGAAGCTTTCTTT
TRBJ2-6,NA,16,NA,TRBV5-5,CASSAQGSSGANVLTF,TGTGCCAGCAGCGCACAGGGTTCCTCTGGGGCCAACGTCCTGACTTTC
TRBJ2-6,NA,17,TRBD1,TRBV5-1,CASSLGTAPSGANVLTF,TGCGCCAGCAGCTTAGGGACAGCACCCTCTGGGGCCAACGTCCTGACTTTC
TRBJ1-1,NA,21,TRBD1,TRBV2,CASSEVGTVLSRTPQNTEAFF,TGTGCCAGCAGTGAAGTAGGGACAGTCCTCTCTCGAACACCGCAGAACACTGAAGCTTTCTTT
TRBJ2-1,NA,15,TRBD1,TRBV6-5,CASSYGTGTYNEQFF,TGTGCCAGCAGTTACGGGACAGGGACCTACAATGAGCAGTTCTTC
TRBJ2-3,NA,16,TRBD2,TRBV3-1/TRBV3-2,CASSLGVAGYGDTQYF,TGTGCCAGCAGCCTCGGTGTAGCGGGGTATGGGGATACGCAGTATTTT
TRBJ2-2,NA,13,NA,TRBV24-1,CATSARVTGELFF,TGTGCCACCAGTGCTCGGGTTACCGGGGAGCTGTTTTTT
TRBJ1-2,NA,14,NA,TRBV7-9,CASSTEASGYGYTF,TGTGCCAGCAGCACTGAGGCCTCCGGGTATGGCTACACCTTC
TRBJ1-2,NA,15,NA,TRBV19,CASSILQGLSYGYTF,TGTGCCAGTAGTATATTACAGGGCTTGAGTTATGGCTACACCTTC
TRBJ1-2,NA,14,NA,TRBV3-1/TRBV3-2,CASSHAVRNYGYTF,TGTGCCAGCAGCCATGCAGTCCGTAACTATGGCTACACCTTC